Many counts were recorded for the clone carrying this TCR beta chain. What it recognizes is unknown. Researchers used genomic DNA as the template to profile TCR beta VDJ and CDR3. TCRdb called the reads again in MiXCR, with one record for every CDR3 protein. The sample gives approximately 200,000 distinct CDR3 sequences, roughly half of which show up once; about 16% is in the top ten. Germline lookup yields CDR1 SGHRS and CDR2 YFSETQ. The CDR3 consists of 15 residues. V shed 0 bases, J shed 5 bases, and the junction held 6 bases outside the gene matches. This record comes from a study of CD8+CD57+ T cells in acquired aplastic anemia. As for the study in general: Sorted CD4+ and CD8+ cells yielded DNA averaging around 3.2 ug. There were roughly 10 million reads, on average, for CD4+ cells from healthy donors. Study-level results: The study identified 25 to 30 CD8+ CDR3 sequences shared by patients and controls.

The specimen sequenced was sorted CD4+, CD8+, or CD8+CD57+ T cells (not recorded which) from PBMCs. The receptor was isolated from a human donor in good health, serving as a control. The chain recombines TRBV5-1 with TRBJ2-5, with 8 bases lining up with TRBD1. CDR3 sequence reads: CASSLGQGRGETQYF. DNA of the CDR3: TGCGCCAGCAGCTTGGGACAGGGGCGAGGGGAGACCCAGTACTTC. The variable domain in full, with the rest retrieved from reference TRBV5-1 and TRBJ2-5, is KAGVTQTPRYLIKTRGQQVTLSCSPISGHRSVSWYQQTPGQGLQFLFEYFSETQRNKGNFPGRFSGRQFSNSRSEMNVSTLELGDSALYLCASSLGQGRGETQYFGPGTRLLVL.